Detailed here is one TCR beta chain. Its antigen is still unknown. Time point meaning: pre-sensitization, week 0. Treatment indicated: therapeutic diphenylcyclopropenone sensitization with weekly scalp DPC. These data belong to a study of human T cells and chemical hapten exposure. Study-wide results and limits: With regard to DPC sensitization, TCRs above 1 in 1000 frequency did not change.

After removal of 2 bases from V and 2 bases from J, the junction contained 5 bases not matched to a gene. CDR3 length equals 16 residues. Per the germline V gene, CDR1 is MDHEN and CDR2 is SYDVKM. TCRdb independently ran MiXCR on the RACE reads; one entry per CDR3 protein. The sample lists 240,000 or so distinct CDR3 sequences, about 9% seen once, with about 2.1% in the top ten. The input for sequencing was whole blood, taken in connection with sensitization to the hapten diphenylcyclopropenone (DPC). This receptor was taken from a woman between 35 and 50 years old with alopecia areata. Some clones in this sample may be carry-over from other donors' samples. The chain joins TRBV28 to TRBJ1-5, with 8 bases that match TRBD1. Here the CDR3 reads CASSLPPGQGNQPQHF. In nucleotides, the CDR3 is TGTGCCAGCAGTTTACCCCCGGGACAGGGCAATCAGCCCCAGCATTTT.